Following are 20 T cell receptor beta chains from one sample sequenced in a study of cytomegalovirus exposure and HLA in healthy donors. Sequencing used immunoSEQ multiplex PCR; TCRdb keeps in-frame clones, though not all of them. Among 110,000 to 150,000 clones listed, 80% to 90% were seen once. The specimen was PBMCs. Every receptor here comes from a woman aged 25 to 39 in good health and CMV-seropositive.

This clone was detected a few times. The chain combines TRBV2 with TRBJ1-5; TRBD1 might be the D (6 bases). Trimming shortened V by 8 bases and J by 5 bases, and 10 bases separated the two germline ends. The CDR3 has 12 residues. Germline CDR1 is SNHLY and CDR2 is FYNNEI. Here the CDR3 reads CASAGDDQPQHF. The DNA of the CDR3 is TGTGCCAGCGCAGGGGACGATCAGCCCCAGCATTTT.

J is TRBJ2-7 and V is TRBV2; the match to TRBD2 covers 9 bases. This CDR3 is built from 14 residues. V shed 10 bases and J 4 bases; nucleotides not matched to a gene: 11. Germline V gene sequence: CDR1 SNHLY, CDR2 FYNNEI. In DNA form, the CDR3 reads TGTGCCATCACACAGGCTAGCGGGAAATACGAGCAGTACTTC. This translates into CAITQASGKYEQYF.

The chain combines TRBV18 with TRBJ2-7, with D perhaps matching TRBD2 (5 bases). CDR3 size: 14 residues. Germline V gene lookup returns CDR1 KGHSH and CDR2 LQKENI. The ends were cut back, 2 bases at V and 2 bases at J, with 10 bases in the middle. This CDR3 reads CASSPGLAAYEQYF. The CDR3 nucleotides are TGTGCCAGCTCACCAGGACTGGCCGCCTACGAGCAGTACTTC. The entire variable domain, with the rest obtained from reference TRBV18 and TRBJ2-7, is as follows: NAGVMQNPRHLVRRRGQEARLRCSPMKGHSHVYWYRQLPEEGLKFMVYLQKENIIDESGMPKERFSAEFPKEGPSILRIQQVVRGDSAAYFCASSPGLAAYEQYFGPGTRLTVT.

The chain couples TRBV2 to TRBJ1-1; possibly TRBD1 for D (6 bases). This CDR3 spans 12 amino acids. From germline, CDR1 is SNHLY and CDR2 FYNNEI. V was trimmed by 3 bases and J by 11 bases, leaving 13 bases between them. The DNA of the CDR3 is TGTGCCAGCAGTGAGAGGACAGCCGAGGCTTTCTTT. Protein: CASSERTAEAFF. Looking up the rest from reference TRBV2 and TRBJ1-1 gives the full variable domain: EPEVTQTPSHQVTQMGQEVILRCVPISNHLYFYWYRQILGQKVEFLVSFYNNEISEKSEIFDDQFSVERPDGSNFTLKIRSTKLEDSAMYFCASSERTAEAFFGQGTRLTVV.

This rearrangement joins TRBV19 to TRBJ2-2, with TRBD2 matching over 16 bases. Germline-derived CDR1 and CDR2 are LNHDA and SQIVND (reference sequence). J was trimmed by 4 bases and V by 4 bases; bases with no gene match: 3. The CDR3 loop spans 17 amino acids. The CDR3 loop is CASSKGLAGGVTGELFF. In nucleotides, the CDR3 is TGTGCCAGTAGTAAGGGACTAGCGGGAGGGGTCACCGGGGAGCTGTTTTTT. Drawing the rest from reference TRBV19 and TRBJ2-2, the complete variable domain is DGGITQSPKYLFRKEGQNVTLSCEQNLNHDAMYWYRQDPGQGLRLIYYSQIVNDFQKGDIAEGYSVSREKKESFPLTVTSAQKNPTAFYLCASSKGLAGGVTGELFFGEGSRLTVL.

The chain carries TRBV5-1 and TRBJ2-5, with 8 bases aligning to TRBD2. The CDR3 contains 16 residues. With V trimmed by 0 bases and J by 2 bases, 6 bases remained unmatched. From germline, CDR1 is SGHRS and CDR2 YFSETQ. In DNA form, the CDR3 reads TGCGCCAGCAGCTTGGATTCGCGCGGGGGGCAAGAGACCCAGTACTTC. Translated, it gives CASSLDSRGGQETQYF.

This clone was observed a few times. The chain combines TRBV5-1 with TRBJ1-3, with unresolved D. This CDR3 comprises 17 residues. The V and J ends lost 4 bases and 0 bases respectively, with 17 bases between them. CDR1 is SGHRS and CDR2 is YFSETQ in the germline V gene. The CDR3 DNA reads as TGCGCCAGCAGCCTTGCGTCGACTTCCAGCTCTGGAAACACCATATATTTT. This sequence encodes CASSLASTSSSGNTIYF.

The CDR3 is CASSLVHYSNQPQHF. CDR3 DNA: TGTGCCAGCAGCTTGGTCCACTATAGCAATCAGCCCCAGCATTTT. The genes are TRBV5-5 and TRBJ1-5; D is uncertain. Per the germline V gene, CDR1 is SGHKS and CDR2 is YYEKEE (reference sequence). The CDR3 totals 15 residues. The V end was cut by 0 bases, the J end by 0 bases, with 7 bases between.

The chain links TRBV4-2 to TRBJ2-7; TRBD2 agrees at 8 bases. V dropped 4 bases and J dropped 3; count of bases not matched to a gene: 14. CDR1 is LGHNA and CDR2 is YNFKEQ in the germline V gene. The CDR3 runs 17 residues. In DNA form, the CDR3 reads TGTGCCAGCAGCCGCGAACTCTCCGGGACTAGTGTCTACGAGCAGTACTTC. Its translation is CASSRELSGTSVYEQYF.

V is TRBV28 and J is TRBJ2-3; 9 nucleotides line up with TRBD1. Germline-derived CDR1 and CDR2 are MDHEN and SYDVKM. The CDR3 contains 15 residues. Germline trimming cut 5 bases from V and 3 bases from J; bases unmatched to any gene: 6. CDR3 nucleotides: TGTGCCAGCAGTCCAACAGGGGGCGCGACAGATACGCAGTATTTT. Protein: CASSPTGGATDTQYF.

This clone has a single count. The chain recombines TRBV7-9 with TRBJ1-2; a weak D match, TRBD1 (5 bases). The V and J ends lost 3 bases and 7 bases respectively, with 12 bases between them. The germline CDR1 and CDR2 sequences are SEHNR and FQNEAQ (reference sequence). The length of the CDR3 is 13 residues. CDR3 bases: TGTGCCAGCAGCTTTGGGGGGATTTTTGGCTACACCTTC. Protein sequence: CASSFGGIFGYTF.

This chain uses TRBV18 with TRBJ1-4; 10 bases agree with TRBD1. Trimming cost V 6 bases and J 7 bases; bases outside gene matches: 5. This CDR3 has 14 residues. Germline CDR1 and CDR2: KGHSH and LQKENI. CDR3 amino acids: CASSSTGGGEKLFF. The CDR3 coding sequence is TGTGCCAGCTCGTCGACAGGGGGCGGTGAAAAACTGTTTTTT.

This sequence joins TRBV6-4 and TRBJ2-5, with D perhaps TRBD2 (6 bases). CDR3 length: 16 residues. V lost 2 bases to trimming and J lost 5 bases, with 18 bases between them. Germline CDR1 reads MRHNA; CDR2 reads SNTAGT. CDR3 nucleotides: TGTGCCAGCAGTGACACCCCGACAAGGAGGGAGGAGACCCAGTACTTC. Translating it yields CASSDTPTRREETQYF.

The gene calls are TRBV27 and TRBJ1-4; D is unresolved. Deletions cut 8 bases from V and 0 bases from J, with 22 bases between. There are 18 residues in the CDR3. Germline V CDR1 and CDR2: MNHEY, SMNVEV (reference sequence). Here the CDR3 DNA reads TGTGCCAGCCGCCCCGTCGGGGTCCACTCTGCAACTAATGAAAAACTGTTTTTT. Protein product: CASRPVGVHSATNEKLFF. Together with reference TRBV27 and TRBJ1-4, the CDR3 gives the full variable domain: EAQVTQNPRYLITVTGKKLTVTCSQNMNHEYMSWYRQDPGLGLRQIYYSMNVEVTDKGDVPEGYKVSRKEKRNFPLILESPSPNQTSLYFCASRPVGVHSATNEKLFFGSGTQLSVL.

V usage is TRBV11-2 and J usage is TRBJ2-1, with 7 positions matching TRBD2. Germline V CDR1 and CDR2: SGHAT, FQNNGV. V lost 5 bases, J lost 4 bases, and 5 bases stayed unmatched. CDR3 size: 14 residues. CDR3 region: CASSLLAIYNEQFF. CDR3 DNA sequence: TGTGCCAGCAGCCTACTAGCGATATACAATGAGCAGTTCTTC.

The CDR3 nucleotides read TGTGCCAGCAGTTTCTGGTATAACAGCCAACAGTTCTTC. This gives the protein CASSFWYNSQQFF. The V call is TRBV28, the J call TRBJ2-1; D remains ambiguous. CDR3 size: 13 residues. V lost 3 bases and J lost 13, with 16 bases in between. Germline V lookup: CDR1 MDHEN, CDR2 SYDVKM.

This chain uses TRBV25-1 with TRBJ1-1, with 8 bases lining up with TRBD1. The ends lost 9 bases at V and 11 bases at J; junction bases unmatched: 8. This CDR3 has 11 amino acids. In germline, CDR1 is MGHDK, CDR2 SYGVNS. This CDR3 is CASSTGGSAFF. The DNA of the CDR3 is TGTGCCAGTAGCACAGGGGGAAGTGCTTTCTTT.

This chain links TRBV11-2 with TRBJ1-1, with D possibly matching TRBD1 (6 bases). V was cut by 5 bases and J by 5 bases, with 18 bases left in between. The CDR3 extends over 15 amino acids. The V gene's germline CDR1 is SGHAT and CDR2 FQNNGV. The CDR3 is CASSPGGALETEAFF. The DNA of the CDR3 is TGTGCCAGCAGCCCCGGGGGGGCGCTAGAGACTGAAGCTTTCTTT.

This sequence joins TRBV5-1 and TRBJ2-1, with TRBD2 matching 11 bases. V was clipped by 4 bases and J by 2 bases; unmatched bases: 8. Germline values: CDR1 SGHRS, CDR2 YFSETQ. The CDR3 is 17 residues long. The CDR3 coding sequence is TGCGCCAGCAGCGGTAGCGGGGGGGCCTTCACCTACAATGAGCAGTTCTTC. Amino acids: CASSGSGGAFTYNEQFF.

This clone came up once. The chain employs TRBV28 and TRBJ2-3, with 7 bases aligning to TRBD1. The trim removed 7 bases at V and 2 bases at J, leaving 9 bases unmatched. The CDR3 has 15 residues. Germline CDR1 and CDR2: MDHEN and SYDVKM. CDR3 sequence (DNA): TGTGCCAGCACCACGGACAGGACGAACACAGATACGCAGTATTTT. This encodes CASTTDRTNTDTQYF.